This T cell receptor (beta chain) derives from a study of metastatic and nonmetastatic thyroid tumors. Until they underwent thyroid surgery, no patient had received any treatment. From germline, CDR1 is LNHDA and CDR2 SQIVND (reference sequence). The CDR3 totals 14 residues. V lost 2 bases and J lost 1, with 8 bases in between. TCRdb redid the clone calls on the PCR reads using MiXCR. Altogether about 82,000 clones are present, 12% being singletons, with the ten largest covering over 7%. The sample holds many counts of this clone. Sequencing input: tumor tissue. The sequence derives from a female donor with papillary thyroid cancer or a benign thyroid nodule (not recorded which). Some clones in this sample may be carry-over from other donors' samples. The rearrangement uses TRBV19 and TRBJ1-1; D gene unclear. For the CDR3, the DNA is TGTGCCAGTAGTATATCGTTGGGGAACACTGAAGCTTTCTTT. It translates to CASSISLGNTEAFF.